These T cell receptor beta chains were read from a single sample in a study of blood T cell repertoires in COVID-19. Profiled with immunoSEQ multiplex PCR; TCRdb holds only in-frame clones, not every one. Among about 200,000 clones, around 85% were seen once, and the ten largest hold around 20%. The sample taken for sequencing was PBMCs or T cells enriched from blood (not recorded which). The receptors here all came from a man aged 35 to 55 who had recovered from COVID-19. Each CDR3 is given without its conserved first and last residue. Not all rows give a size; the values are once, few, many and, for expanded clones, a class.

>NA|TRBV3-1/TRBV3-2
ASSQGLAGGETQY
>NA|TRBV19
ASSIWGQAGNEQF
>NA|TRBV19
ASRVTSGAYGYT
>NA|TRBV7-9
ASSLQGQETQY
>NA|TRBV28
ASSLPGTAGQAEAF
>NA|TRBV13
ASSLRTGERNSPLH
>NA|TRBV27
ASSPYHQETQY
>NA|TRBV5-5
ASSLRTSGRNTGELF
>NA|TRBV18
ASSLGQGMNTEAF
>NA|TRBV5-1
ASSPSNRDTHYGYT
>NA|TRBV6-1
ASSAPWGDYNYGYT
>few|TRBV28
ASISDRRNDKVHNQPQH
>NA|TRBV15
ATSARQGIFYEQY
>NA|TRBV19
ASRGLPNTGELF
>NA|TRBV2
ASSATGSNQPQH
>NA|TRBV18
ASSPPGQKNIQY
>NA|TRBV18
ASSPPGLAGAGEQY
>NA|TRBV3-1/TRBV3-2
ASSQVSTGSSYNSPLH
>few|TRBV5-4
ASSSGTSGRVHNEQF
>NA|TRBV19
ASRPGLRSNEQF
>NA|TRBV28
ASSLLSTSGGSTDTQY
>NA|TRBV5-8
ASPNFFRDSKETQY
>once|TRBV10-3
AISGTLNQPQH
>NA|TRBV7-2
ASSPQTGRSSYEQY
>NA|TRBV11-3
ASSFSSGMYYEQY
>NA|TRBV29-1
SVEQALYNEQF
>NA|TRBV28
ASSLLIYEQY
>NA|TRBV9
ASSTTDSSYGNTIY
>NA|TRBV5-1
ASSLAGTGNTIY
>NA|TRBV5-1
ASSTGTGMNTEAF
>NA|TRBV2
ASRARLAGGTDTQY
>NA|TRBV18
ASSSTPGQGAGNYGYT
>NA|TRBV7-8
ASSLQGAAGSPLH
>NA|TRBV18
ASSPDSNYGYT
>NA|TRBV10-3
AIGVGASGAPSYNEQF
>NA|TRBV4-1
ASRRDRDGANYGYT
>NA|TRBV6-5
ASSYGDSSNEQF
>NA|TRBV7-2
ASSFGGGVTSTDTQY
>NA|TRBV29-1
SVSGSQGYEQY
>NA|TRBV24-1
ATSARGGDSSYEQY
>NA|TRBV29-1
SVLSGQGATGELF
>NA|TRBV6-5
ASSFDRMNTEAF
>NA|TRBV11-3
ASSLSGLNNEQF
>once|TRBV10-3
AIRGLAGAENEQF
>NA|TRBV4-1
ASSQVTYGEQF
>NA|TRBV7-9
ASSTEINSPLH
>NA|TRBV29-1
SVVFGGYTEAF
>NA|TRBV11-2
ASSLLRTRATPGKLF